This T cell receptor beta chain was profiled in a study of blood T cell repertoires in COVID-19 (TCRdb year 2020). Notes on the research overall: Samples from collaborators originated in the United States, Italy and Spain and spanned both the acute and convalescent phases of COVID-19. The material from the prospective study consisted of cDNA or gDNA derived from T cells, B-cell-depleted T cells, or PBMCs. Subjects who had been exposed to COVID-19, were actively infected with it, or had recovered from it provided the deeply sampled blood TCRbeta repertoires that made up the dataset. The repertoires were released in a freely available public database intended as a resource for research on the immune response to SARS-CoV-2. The samples were drawn from the first 160 participants of the ongoing ImmuneRACE study and from some 1,300 subjects provided by 6 global collaborators. Nearly every sample came with metadata listing a de-identified subject ID, COVID-19 status, age in years and sex. Where available, HLA class I and class II types were taken from metadata supplied by the sample provider and were not determined by assay-based typing.

The collaborating institutions used their own protocols to collect whole blood in K2EDTA tubes. Collaborator samples were shipped for TCRbeta analysis as frozen whole blood, isolated PBMCs, or DNA extracted from either sample type. TCRbeta CDR3 regions were amplified from genomic DNA using the immunoSEQ Assay, a bias-controlled multiplex PCR. The original pipeline was this. Nucleated cell counts per sample were estimated from amplification of reference gene primers within the assay. To quantify the absolute abundance of each unique TCRbeta CDR3 rearrangement, sequence reads were collapsed and filtered. Productive Simpson clonality was computed per sample as the square root of Simpson's diversity index over productive rearrangements. Entries here come from immuneACCESS through TCRdb and include only in-frame sequences with V and J called. Some clones fail to appear in such tables; in the studies checked, an unresolved V gene covers under half of the shortfall, and the cause of the remainder is unknown. Clonal size and the V and J genes are those of that table, whereas D and trimming came from the DNA. Counted in this sample were roughly 140,000 clones; under 90% of them appeared once. About 7% of the sample is held by the ten biggest clonotypes.

Germline trimming amounts to 7 bases on V and 5 bases on J, with 9 as the count of junction bases outside the gene matches. Measured from the cysteine to the phenylalanine, the CDR3 is 14 residues long. This entry keeps only the CDR3 DNA: 42 bases, framed from base 1. CDR1 and CDR2 are read off the germline V gene as SNHLY and FYNNEI. As concerns this clone: Its recognized antigen is unknown. Per-base qualities were not stored, and no clone one base away is much larger.

The full study reports these points: How much clinical and demographic metadata was included differed by source and by participant, and the metadata was provided uncurated.

Sequencing used peripheral blood. The V and J genes are TRBV2 and TRBJ1-1; 8 central bases correspond to TRBD1. This sequence originates from a human donor in a cohort sampled during active COVID-19. Read as DNA, the sequence is TGTGCCAGCACTGGACAGGGTGGATATACTGAAGCTTTCTTT. Protein translation: CASTGQGGYTEAFF.